The present T cell receptor beta chain was sequenced within a study of radiotherapy plus CTLA-4 blockade in lung cancer (dated by TCRdb to 2017 to 2018). Regarding the research as a whole: Among enrolled patients, roughly 20% had an objective response and 30% to 35% reached disease control.

In regard to this clone: Its antigen is unknown. The input lacks base qualities; no much larger clone sits a single base away.

Focal radiation therapy combined with CTLA-4 blockade (ipilimumab) was tested in patients with chemo-refractory metastatic non-small-cell lung cancer. What the work shows at the level of the full study, not this receptor alone: Early dynamic changes in blood T cell clones, together with increased serum interferon-beta after radiation, were reported as the strongest predictors of response. After treatment with radiotherapy and ipilimumab, TCR clones that originated in tumors expanded in peripheral blood.

Library preparation was by the immunoSEQ multiplex PCR assay. TCRdb provides this immuneACCESS table in a form limited to in-frame rearrangements. Some clones are lacking; in checked studies, under half of them reflect an unresolved V gene, and why the rest are absent is not known. Counted in this sample were around 85,000 clones; about 86% of them appeared once. The ten largest account for 2% to 2.5% of the sample. The specimen comprised peripheral blood, sampled from a patient treated with radiotherapy plus ipilimumab. The receptor comes from a human donor with non-small cell lung cancer who had a partial response to radiotherapy plus ipilimumab.

The CDR3 has the sequence CASSEKWAGVGEQYF. In nucleotide form, the sequence is TGTGCCAGCAGTGAAAAATGGGCAGGGGTTGGCGAGCAGTACTTC. The sequence joins TRBV6-1 to TRBJ2-7; TRBD1 could be the D gene, as 6 bases match. CDR1 and CDR2, per the germline V gene, are MNHNS and SASEGT. The CDR3 has 15 amino acids, counting the end cysteine and phenylalanine. CDR3 DNA only is kept here, 45 bases in frame from base 1. Trimming takes 2 bases from V and 6 bases from J, and the germline ends sit 17 bases apart.